Listed here are 7 T cell receptor beta chains from one sample, sequenced in a study of T cells in Graves' hyperthyroidism and ophthalmopathy. Amplification targeted TCR beta CDR3 regions from RNA transcripts. The TCR CDR3 first-round RT-PCR relied on the HTBI primer set. Each CDR3 protein gets one entry after TCRdb re-called the multiplex PCR reads with MiXCR. This table holds fewer than 650,000 distinct CDR3 sequences, roughly 15% found once. The material sequenced was blood. These receptors came from a woman aged 40-49 years with Graves' hyperthyroidism.

This clonotype has only a few counts. V and J are TRBV3-1 and TRBJ2-7; 9 bases align to TRBD2. V shed 1 base, J shed 4 bases, and the junction held 5 bases outside the gene matches. CDR3 size: 15 residues. Germline V gives CDR1 LGHDT, CDR2 YNNKEL (reference sequence). The CDR3 spells CASSQVAGVTYEQYF. The CDR3 nucleotides are TGTGCCAGCAGCCAAGTAGCGGGAGTGACTTACGAGCAGTACTTC.

This chain joins TRBV9 and TRBJ2-7; no firm D call. Germline CDR1 reads SGDLS; CDR2 reads YYNGEE. V lost 0 bases and J lost 5, with 9 bases in between. This CDR3 spans 13 amino acids. The CDR3, as DNA: TGTGCCAGCAGCGTAGCCTCAGCAGACGAGCAGTACTTC. Residues: CASSVASADEQYF. Based on the CDR3 plus reference TRBV9 and TRBJ2-7, the full variable domain is DSGVTQTPKHLITATGQRVTLRCSPRSGDLSVYWYQQSLDQGLQFLIQYYNGEERAKGNILERFSAQQFPDLHSELNLSSLELGDSALYFCASSVASADEQYFGPGTRLTVT.

This clonotype was observed a handful of times. This chain uses TRBV28 with TRBJ2-7; unclear D gene. Trimming shortened V by 2 bases and J by 2 bases, and 10 bases separated the two germline ends. This CDR3 is 14 amino acids long. Germline lookup yields CDR1 MDHEN and CDR2 SYDVKM. CDR3 nucleotides: TGTGCCAGCAGTTTAGGCCTTCAGACCTACGAGCAGTACTTC. Protein: CASSLGLQTYEQYF.

This clonotype was seen only a few times. The CDR3: CASSPGAPRGNQPQHF. The CDR3 DNA follows: TGTGCCAGCAGTCCCGGGGCCCCGAGGGGGAATCAGCCCCAGCATTTT. V gene TRBV28 combines with J gene TRBJ1-5, with a possible D match to TRBD1 (6 bases). The CDR3 is made up of 16 amino acids. In germline, CDR1 is MDHEN, CDR2 SYDVKM. Trimming cost V 5 bases and J 4 bases, with 18 bases left between them.

The chain employs TRBV28 and TRBJ1-3; no definite D call. Germline V gene lookup returns CDR1 MDHEN and CDR2 SYDVKM. The CDR3 consists of 16 residues. The V gene lost 5 bases and the J gene lost 4 bases, with 18 bases spanning the gap. The CDR3 protein is CASSPPGGGYGNTIYF. CDR3 sequence (DNA): TGTGCCAGCAGTCCCCCGGGCGGCGGGTACGGAAACACCATATATTTT.

In this sample, this clonotype turned up many times. The chain links TRBV6-2 or TRBV6-3 to TRBJ2-7; D might be TRBD2 (5 bases). Trimming took off 7 bases at V and 1 base at J, with 11 bases between the two ends. There are 13 residues in the CDR3. Germline assignment: CDR1 MNHEY and CDR2 SVGEGT. CDR3: CASMRAASYEQYF. The CDR3 region has the DNA TGTGCCAGCATGCGGGCAGCATCCTACGAGCAGTACTTC.

At least ten counts were recorded for this clonotype. DNA for the CDR3: TGTGCCAGCAAGCCGGGACTAGCGGAAAATGAGCAGTTCTTC. Amino acid sequence: CASKPGLAENEQFF. V and J are TRBV27 and TRBJ2-1, with TRBD2 matching over 11 bases. Germline CDR1 reads MNHEY; CDR2 reads SMNVEV (reference sequence). The V segment lost 7 bases and the J segment 7 bases; nucleotides outside the gene matches: 6. The length of the CDR3 is 14 residues.